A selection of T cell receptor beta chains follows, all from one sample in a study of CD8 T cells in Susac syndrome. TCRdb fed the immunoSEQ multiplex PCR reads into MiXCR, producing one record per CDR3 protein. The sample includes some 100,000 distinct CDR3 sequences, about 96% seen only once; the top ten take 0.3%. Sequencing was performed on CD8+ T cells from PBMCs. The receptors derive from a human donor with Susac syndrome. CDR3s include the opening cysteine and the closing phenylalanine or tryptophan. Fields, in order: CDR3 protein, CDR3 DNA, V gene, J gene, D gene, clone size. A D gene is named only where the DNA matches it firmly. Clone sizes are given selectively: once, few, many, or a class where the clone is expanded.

CDR3: CASSPGFQPQHF
DNA: TGTGCCAGCTCGCCAGGGTTTCAGCCCCAGCATTTT
V: TRBV18
J: TRBJ1-5
D: .
size: .

CDR3: CSYERTGSYEQYF
DNA: TGCAGCTACGAGAGGACAGGGAGCTACGAGCAGTACTTC
V: TRBV29-1
J: TRBJ2-7
D: TRBD1
size: .

CDR3: CASSQGQGQTQYF
DNA: TGTGCCAGCAGCCAAGGACAGGGGCAAACCCAGTACTTC
V: TRBV3-1
J: TRBJ2-5
D: TRBD1
size: once

CDR3: CASSHPSPGPSSYNEQFF
DNA: TGTGCCAGCAGCCATCCCTCGCCCGGGCCGAGCTCCTACAATGAGCAGTTCTTC
V: TRBV3-1
J: TRBJ2-1
D: .
size: once

CDR3: CASSQARVQYF
DNA: TGTGCCAGCAGCCAAGCAAGAGTCCAGTACTTC
V: TRBV3-1
J: TRBJ2-5
D: .
size: .

CDR3: CASSQVQGAVSYEQYF
DNA: TGTGCCAGCAGCCAGGTACAGGGGGCTGTCTCCTACGAGCAGTACTTC
V: TRBV4-2
J: TRBJ2-7
D: TRBD1
size: .

CDR3: CATSDPSGTGEETQYF
DNA: TGTGCCACCAGTGACCCGTCTGGGACAGGTGAAGAGACCCAGTACTTC
V: TRBV24-1
J: TRBJ2-5
D: TRBD1
size: .

CDR3: CSARDLRGGAETQYF
DNA: TGCAGTGCTAGAGATCTACGGGGGGGCGCAGAGACCCAGTACTTC
V: TRBV20-1
J: TRBJ2-5
D: TRBD2
size: .

CDR3: CASSFPERDYYGYTF
DNA: TGTGCCAGCAGCTTCCCAGAGAGAGATTACTATGGCTACACCTTC
V: TRBV7-2
J: TRBJ1-2
D: .
size: .

CDR3: CASSHKDGTGYEQYF
DNA: TGCGCCAGCAGCCACAAAGACGGGACAGGCTACGAGCAGTACTTC
V: TRBV4-1
J: TRBJ2-7
D: TRBD1
size: .

CDR3: CASSFGQLNVLTF
DNA: TGTGCCAGCAGTTTTGGTCAACTCAACGTCCTGACTTTC
V: TRBV28
J: TRBJ2-6
D: .
size: .

CDR3: CASRAKTGGDEQYF
DNA: TGTGCCAGCAGAGCAAAGACAGGCGGCGACGAGCAGTACTTC
V: TRBV2
J: TRBJ2-7
D: .
size: .

CDR3: CASSQRLDSTDTQYF
DNA: TGTGCCAGCAGCCAACGTTTAGATAGCACAGATACGCAGTATTTT
V: TRBV4-2
J: TRBJ2-3
D: .
size: .

CDR3: CSARDRDYGYTF
DNA: TGCAGTGCTAGGGACAGGGACTATGGCTACACCTTC
V: TRBV20-1
J: TRBJ1-2
D: TRBD1
size: few

CDR3: CSARYFPTRDRSYEQYF
DNA: TGCAGTGCTAGATATTTTCCCACCCGGGACAGATCCTACGAGCAGTACTTC
V: TRBV20-1
J: TRBJ2-7
D: TRBD1
size: .

CDR3: CSVDGVRTYNEQFF
DNA: TGCAGCGTTGATGGAGTCAGGACCTACAATGAGCAGTTCTTC
V: TRBV29-1
J: TRBJ2-1
D: .
size: once

CDR3: CASSHTFSGVSSYEQYF
DNA: TGTGCCAGCAGCCATACCTTCTCAGGGGTCAGCTCCTACGAGCAGTACTTC
V: TRBV3-1
J: TRBJ2-7
D: .
size: .

CDR3: CATSRDRLGPDTQYF
DNA: TGTGCCACCAGCAGAGATAGGCTAGGTCCAGATACGCAGTATTTT
V: TRBV15
J: TRBJ2-3
D: .
size: .

CDR3: CSVEEGRNNEQFF
DNA: TGCAGCGTTGAAGAGGGGAGGAACAATGAGCAGTTCTTC
V: TRBV29-1
J: TRBJ2-1
D: .
size: .

CDR3: CASSEEEGPPRGAYEQYF
DNA: TGTGCCAGCAGTGAAGAGGAGGGTCCCCCGCGAGGAGCCTACGAGCAGTACTTC
V: TRBV2
J: TRBJ2-7
D: .
size: .

CDR3: CASSGSGGGPDTQYF
DNA: TGTGCCAGCAGCGGTAGCGGAGGCGGGCCAGATACGCAGTATTTT
V: TRBV4-2
J: TRBJ2-3
D: .
size: once

CDR3: CASSTRDGVFEQYF
DNA: TGTGCCAGCAGTACCCGGGACGGTGTGTTTGAGCAGTACTTC
V: TRBV28
J: TRBJ2-7
D: .
size: .

CDR3: CASSRAGTGQYF
DNA: TGTGCCAGCAGTCGAGCCGGGACAGGACAGTACTTC
V: TRBV12-3/TRBV12-4
J: TRBJ2-7
D: TRBD1
size: .

CDR3: CASSIQGSYNSPLHF
DNA: TGTGCCAGCAGTATACAGGGCTCCTATAATTCACCCCTCCACTTT
V: TRBV25-1
J: TRBJ1-6
D: .
size: .

CDR3: CSVEDSRGANYGYTF
DNA: TGCAGCGTTGAAGATAGTCGTGGAGCTAACTATGGCTACACCTTC
V: TRBV29-1
J: TRBJ1-2
D: .
size: .

CDR3: CASSEGQGYQETQYF
DNA: TGTGCCAGCAGTGAGGGTCAGGGGTACCAAGAGACCCAGTACTTC
V: TRBV25-1
J: TRBJ2-5
D: .
size: .

CDR3: CASSQGRDTQYF
DNA: TGTGCCAGCAGCCAAGGGCGGGATACGCAGTATTTT
V: TRBV11-2
J: TRBJ2-3
D: .
size: .

CDR3: CASSAAIDTQYF
DNA: TGTGCCAGCAGCGCGGCTATAGATACGCAGTATTTT
V: TRBV12-3/TRBV12-4
J: TRBJ2-3
D: .
size: .

CDR3: CASSERTGGEQYF
DNA: TGTGCCAGCAGTGAGCGAACAGGGGGCGAGCAGTACTTC
V: TRBV2
J: TRBJ2-7
D: TRBD1
size: .

CDR3: CASSQGSGNYGYTF
DNA: TGTGCCAGCAGCCAAGGGTCGGGTAACTATGGCTACACCTTC
V: TRBV3-1
J: TRBJ1-2
D: .
size: .

CDR3: CASSVVATGVDGYTF
DNA: TGTGCCAGCAGCGTAGTGGCGACAGGGGTGGATGGCTACACCTTC
V: TRBV9
J: TRBJ1-2
D: TRBD1
size: .

CDR3: CASSLGGRAEAFF
DNA: TGCGCCAGCAGCCTGGGAGGGCGGGCTGAAGCTTTCTTT
V: TRBV4-1
J: TRBJ1-1
D: .
size: .

CDR3: CSGAAGSGEYGYTF
DNA: TGCAGCGGCGCCGCCGGATCCGGAGAATATGGCTACACCTTC
V: TRBV29-1
J: TRBJ1-2
D: .
size: .

CDR3: CASTFTGELFF
DNA: TGTGCCAGTACCTTCACCGGGGAGCTGTTTTTT
V: TRBV19
J: TRBJ2-2
D: .
size: .

CDR3: CASSQTQSEQYF
DNA: TGTGCCAGCAGCCAAACCCAGAGCGAGCAGTACTTC
V: TRBV14
J: TRBJ2-7
D: .
size: .

CDR3: CASSGTSGGYNEQFF
DNA: TGTGCCAGCAGTGGAACTAGCGGGGGTTACAATGAGCAGTTCTTC
V: TRBV6-4
J: TRBJ2-1
D: TRBD2
size: .

CDR3: CASSPNSGDDEQYF
DNA: TGTGCCAGCAGTCCGAACAGCGGGGACGACGAGCAGTACTTC
V: TRBV27
J: TRBJ2-7
D: TRBD2
size: once

CDR3: CASSQAQGDVRMAFF
DNA: TGCGCCAGCAGCCAGGCACAGGGAGATGTTCGGATGGCTTTCTTT
V: TRBV4-1
J: TRBJ1-1
D: .
size: .

CDR3: CASSLDEIDTQYF
DNA: TGTGCCAGCAGTTTAGATGAAATAGATACGCAGTATTTT
V: TRBV12-3/TRBV12-4
J: TRBJ2-3
D: .
size: .

CDR3: CASKTTSSYNEQFF
DNA: TGTGCCAGCAAGACTACCAGCTCCTACAATGAGCAGTTCTTC
V: TRBV28
J: TRBJ2-1
D: .
size: .

CDR3: CSARDRQIYRETQYF
DNA: TGCAGTGCGCGTGACAGGCAAATTTATCGGGAGACCCAGTACTTC
V: TRBV20-1
J: TRBJ2-5
D: .
size: .

CDR3: CSARDRGANYGYTF
DNA: TGCAGTGCTAGAGATCGAGGGGCCAACTATGGCTACACCTTC
V: TRBV20-1
J: TRBJ1-2
D: .
size: .

CDR3: CSVLGQGFWAGANVLTF
DNA: TGCAGCGTCCTGGGACAGGGCTTTTGGGCCGGGGCCAACGTCCTGACTTTC
V: TRBV29-1
J: TRBJ2-6
D: TRBD1
size: .

CDR3: CASTGGINREQYF
DNA: TGTGCCAGCACGGGCGGGATTAATAGGGAGCAGTACTTC
V: TRBV2
J: TRBJ2-7
D: .
size: .

CDR3: CASGLVPGIDRTSSYNSPLHF
DNA: TGTGCTAGTGGTTTGGTACCGGGGATTGACAGAACGAGCTCCTATAATTCACCCCTCCACTTT
V: TRBV12-5
J: TRBJ1-6
D: .
size: .

CDR3: CASSPTSLSYNEQFF
DNA: TGTGCCAGCAGCCCCACCTCCCTCTCCTACAATGAGCAGTTCTTC
V: TRBV7-9
J: TRBJ2-1
D: .
size: .

CDR3: CSGNRGPTEAFF
DNA: TGCAGCGGCAACAGGGGGCCCACTGAAGCTTTCTTT
V: TRBV29-1
J: TRBJ1-1
D: TRBD1
size: few

CDR3: CASSGRSSYEQYF
DNA: TGTGCCAGTAGCGGGAGGAGCTCCTACGAGCAGTACTTC
V: TRBV11-2
J: TRBJ2-7
D: TRBD2
size: .

CDR3: CSVEGAGGEETQYF
DNA: TGCAGCGTTGAAGGAGCGGGGGGGGAAGAGACCCAGTACTTC
V: TRBV29-1
J: TRBJ2-5
D: TRBD2
size: .

CDR3: CASSVDGGSSYNEQFF
DNA: TGTGCCAGCAGCGTAGATGGCGGGAGCTCCTACAATGAGCAGTTCTTC
V: TRBV9
J: TRBJ2-1
D: TRBD2
size: .

CDR3: CASSSTGTSGSDYEQYF
DNA: TGTGCCAGCAGCTCCACCGGGACTAGCGGGAGCGACTACGAGCAGTACTTC
V: TRBV5-4
J: TRBJ2-7
D: TRBD2
size: .

CDR3: CASTAPPDTQYF
DNA: TGTGCCAGCACAGCCCCCCCAGATACGCAGTATTTT
V: TRBV28
J: TRBJ2-3
D: .
size: .

CDR3: CASSQRRGFSPLNYGYTF
DNA: TGTGCCAGCAGCCAGAGGAGAGGCTTCAGTCCGCTTAACTATGGCTACACCTTC
V: TRBV16
J: TRBJ1-2
D: .
size: .

CDR3: CSAPPPESVGKGIWEQYF
DNA: TGCAGTGCTCCCCCTCCAGAAAGTGTGGGAAAGGGAATATGGGAGCAGTACTTC
V: TRBV20-1
J: TRBJ2-7
D: .
size: .

CDR3: CSASGLTRTEAFF
DNA: TGCAGTGCTAGCGGTCTCACGCGGACTGAAGCTTTCTTT
V: TRBV20-1
J: TRBJ1-1
D: .
size: .

CDR3: CASSPGLNIQYF
DNA: TGTGCCAGCTCACCAGGGTTAAACATTCAGTACTTC
V: TRBV18
J: TRBJ2-4
D: .
size: .

CDR3: CASRERTDSYEQYF
DNA: TGCGCCAGCCGCGAGAGGACGGACTCCTACGAGCAGTACTTC
V: TRBV4-1
J: TRBJ2-7
D: .
size: once

CDR3: CASSRDGAAQYF
DNA: TGTGCCAGCAGCCGGGATGGGGCGGCGCAGTATTTT
V: TRBV7-2
J: TRBJ2-3
D: .
size: .

CDR3: CASSLGRPSYEQYF
DNA: TGTGCCAGCAGCTTAGGCAGGCCATCCTACGAGCAGTACTTC
V: TRBV13
J: TRBJ2-7
D: .
size: .

CDR3: CASSQAPQGANEKLFF
DNA: TGCGCCAGCAGCCAGGCCCCACAGGGGGCTAATGAAAAACTGTTTTTT
V: TRBV5-1
J: TRBJ1-4
D: TRBD1
size: once